Shown below are 15 T cell receptor beta chains from a single sample sequenced in a study of T cell responses to AZD1222 COVID-19 vaccine. The protocol was immunoSEQ multiplex PCR, while the TCRdb copy is restricted to in-frame clones and leaves out a portion. In the table there are approximately 140,000 clones, roughly nine tenths of which are singletons. The sample consisted of peripheral blood, taken 28 days after the second dose of the MenACWY control vaccine. The source is an adult who received the MenACWY meningococcal vaccine as a control.

The gene calls are TRBV6-6 and TRBJ1-6; no definite D call. The CDR3 consists of 14 residues. Germline CDR1 and CDR2: MNHNY and SVGAGI (reference sequence). V lost 0 bases and J lost 6, with 6 bases in between. The CDR3 region has the DNA TGTGCCAGCAGTTACTCGGACCCTAATTCACCCCTCCACTTT. It codes for CASSYSDPNSPLHF.

V and J are TRBV15 and TRBJ2-1, with TRBD2 identical over 8 bases. Looked up from germline, CDR1 is LNHNV and CDR2 is YYDKDF (reference sequence). The CDR3 consists of 15 residues. Germline trimming cut 0 bases from V and 6 bases from J; bases unmatched to any gene: 4. CDR3 nucleotide sequence: TGTGCCACCAGCAGAGAACTAGCGGTTCCCAATGAGCAGTTCTTC. This codes for CATSRELAVPNEQFF. Full variable domain (missing parts from reference TRBV15 and TRBJ2-1): DAMVIQNPRYQVTQFGKPVTLSCSQTLNHNVMYWYQQKSSQAPKLLFHYYDKDFNNEADTPDNFQSRRPNTSFCFLDIRSPGLGDTAMYLCATSRELAVPNEQFFGPGTRLTVL.

The chain joins TRBV15 to TRBJ1-1; no clear D gene. The CDR3 spans 10 residues. Deletions cut 2 bases from V and 11 bases from J, with 6 bases between. Looked up from germline, CDR1 is LNHNV and CDR2 is YYDKDF (reference sequence). CDR3 in DNA: TGTGCCACCAGCAGATTTCCGGCTTTCTTT. It is translated as CATSRFPAFF.

The chain joins TRBV19 to TRBJ1-4; perhaps TRBD1 as D (6 bases). This CDR3 has 15 residues. The germline gives CDR1 LNHDA, CDR2 SQIVND (reference sequence). With 1 base removed from V and 7 bases from J, the gap between germline ends came to 13 bases. CDR3 coding DNA: TGTGCCAGTAGTATAGGTAATACAGGGATTGAAAAACTGTTTTTT. Its translation is CASSIGNTGIEKLFF.

The chain uses TRBV6-5 and TRBJ2-5, with a possible D match to TRBD2 (6 bases). Between the trimmed V and J ends, which lost 8 bases and 3 bases, there was a span of 16 bases. In germline, CDR1 is MNHEY, CDR2 SVGAGI. CDR3 length equals 14 residues. The CDR3 region has the DNA TGTGCCAGCTCACCGTATGGGGGGAAAGAGACCCAGTACTTC. Its protein product is CASSPYGGKETQYF.

This clone was seen just once. This chain joins TRBV5-1 and TRBJ2-3; perhaps D is TRBD1 or TRBD2 (5 bases each). V lost 6 bases and J 2 bases, leaving 16 bases between the germline ends. This CDR3 contains 15 residues. CDR1 is SGHRS and CDR2 is YFSETQ in the germline V gene. In nucleotides, the CDR3 is TGCGCCAGCATATGGGGGTCCGGGGACACAGATACGCAGTATTTT. Its translation: CASIWGSGDTDTQYF. The variable domain in full, completed from reference TRBV5-1 and TRBJ2-3, reads KAGVTQTPRYLIKTRGQQVTLSCSPISGHRSVSWYQQTPGQGLQFLFEYFSETQRNKGNFPGRFSGRQFSNSRSEMNVSTLELGDSALYLCASIWGSGDTDTQYFGPGTRLTVL.

The chain carries TRBV29-1 and TRBJ1-6; D not certain. Germline-derived CDR1 and CDR2 are SQVTM and ANQGSEA. Trimming cost V 4 bases and J 4 bases, with 5 bases left between them. The CDR3 runs 12 residues. CDR3 sequence reads: CSVGEYNSPLHF. DNA for the CDR3: TGCAGCGTTGGAGAATATAATTCACCCCTCCACTTT.

The V call is TRBV6-2 or TRBV6-3, the J call TRBJ1-4; 8 bases are a match to TRBD1. CDR3 length: 16 residues. Germline V lookup: CDR1 MNHEY, CDR2 SVGEGT. Germline trimming cut 2 bases from V and 16 bases from J; bases unmatched to any gene: 18. The CDR3 sequence is CASSYGVLAGGENPFF. CDR3 coding DNA: TGTGCCAGCAGTTACGGGGTGTTGGCAGGGGGCGAGAATCCGTTTTTT.

In this sample, this clone turned up once. V is TRBV6-1 and J is TRBJ2-2; 7 nucleotides agree with TRBD2. J lost 7 bases, V lost 5 bases, and 7 bases had no gene match. The CDR3 is made up of 14 amino acids. CDR1 MNHNS and CDR2 SASEGT come from the germline V gene. The DNA for the CDR3 is TGTGCCAGCAGTTATCGGGGGGACCACGGGGAGCTGTTTTTT. Protein product: CASSYRGDHGELFF.

The chain carries TRBV5-1 and TRBJ2-2, with 12 bases identical to TRBD1. V lost 3 bases and J lost 5; bases outside the gene matches: 8. The CDR3 has 17 residues. Germline-derived CDR1 and CDR2 are SGHRS and YFSETQ. Written as DNA, the CDR3 is TGCGCCAGCAGCTGGTCCGGGACAGGGGGCGGGACCGGGGAGCTGTTTTTT. Protein sequence: CASSWSGTGGGTGELFF.

This rearrangement joins TRBV12-3 or TRBV12-4 to TRBJ1-1; D is perhaps TRBD1 (5 bases). V was pared by 3 bases and J by 5 bases, with 10 bases between. CDR3 length: 13 amino acids. The CDR3 nucleotides are TGTGCCAGCAGTTTTGGCAGGGAGACTGAAGCTTTCTTT. It encodes CASSFGRETEAFF.

This chain uses TRBV6-2 or TRBV6-3 with TRBJ1-1, with no clear D. CDR3 size: 14 residues. Germline V gene data show CDR1 as MNHEY and CDR2 as SVGEGT. V was pared by 5 bases and J by 2 bases, with 12 bases between. CDR3 sequence (DNA): TGTGCCAGCAGTAATGACCTATTAAACACTGAAGCTTTCTTT. It is translated as CASSNDLLNTEAFF.

The chain combines TRBV28 with TRBJ1-2; 8 bases agree with TRBD1. Germline V gene data show CDR1 as MDHEN and CDR2 as SYDVKM. V was clipped by 4 bases and J by 4 bases; unmatched bases: 5. The CDR3 is 14 amino acids. The CDR3 protein is CASSSSDRGYGYTF. The CDR3 DNA sequence: TGTGCCAGCAGTTCCTCCGACAGGGGCTATGGCTACACCTTC.

This chain uses TRBV19 with TRBJ2-3; D may be TRBD2 (6 bases). V was clipped by 4 bases and J by 4 bases, with 9 bases between them. Germline CDR1 reads LNHDA; CDR2 reads SQIVND (reference sequence). The CDR3 length is 13 residues. CDR3 amino acids: CASSTGTSDTQYF. For the CDR3, the DNA is TGTGCCAGTAGTACCGGGACTTCAGATACGCAGTATTTT.

The V and J genes are TRBV2 and TRBJ1-4; D is perhaps TRBD1 (6 bases). Per the germline V gene, CDR1 is SNHLY and CDR2 is FYNNEI. V lost 7 bases and J lost 7, with 19 bases in between. CDR3 size: 15 residues. Here the CDR3 DNA reads TGTGCCAGCACTACGACGGACAGCGGCCTTGAAAAACTGTTTTTT. This encodes CASTTTDSGLEKLFF.